This entry concerns a single T cell receptor (beta chain). Unique molecular identifiers tagged the TCRbeta library. TCRdb redid the calling of the PCR reads with MiXCR, one entry per CDR3 protein. The sample yields approximately 520,000 distinct CDR3 sequences, approximately 29% seen once. The sample originates from a study of T-cell reconstitution after alpha-beta-depleted transplantation in children. V gave up 0 bases and J gave up 0 bases, with 9 bases separating them. This CDR3 is built from 16 residues. The V gene's germline CDR1 is SEHNR and CDR2 FQNEAQ (reference sequence). The input for sequencing was PBMCs from the stem cell graft donor, taken from the stem cell graft. The origin of this receptor is a human donor who donated a stem cell graft to a child with aplastic anemia. The rearrangement joins TRBV7-9 to TRBJ1-3; D is unresolved. This CDR3 reads CASSLAVTYSGNTIYF. The DNA of the CDR3 is TGTGCCAGCAGCTTAGCAGTCACTTACTCTGGAAACACCATATATTTT.